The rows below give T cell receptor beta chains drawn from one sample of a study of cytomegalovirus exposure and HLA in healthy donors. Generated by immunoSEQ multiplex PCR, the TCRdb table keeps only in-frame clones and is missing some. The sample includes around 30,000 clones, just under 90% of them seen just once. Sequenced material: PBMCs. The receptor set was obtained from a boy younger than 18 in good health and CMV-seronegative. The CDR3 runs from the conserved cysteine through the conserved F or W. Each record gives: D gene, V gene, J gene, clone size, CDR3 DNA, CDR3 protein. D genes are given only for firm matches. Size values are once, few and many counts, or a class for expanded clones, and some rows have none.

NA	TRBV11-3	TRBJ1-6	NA	TGTGCCAGCAGCGCTTCGGAGAGGACACCCCTCCACTTT	CASSASERTPLHF
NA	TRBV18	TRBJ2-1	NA	TGTGCCAGCTCACGAACCTCGACAGACAATGAGCAGTTCTTC	CASSRTSTDNEQFF
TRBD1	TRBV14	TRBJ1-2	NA	TGTGCCAGCAGCCGAGACAGGGACTCCTATGGCTACACCTTC	CASSRDRDSYGYTF
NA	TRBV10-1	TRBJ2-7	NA	TGCGCCAGCAGTGCCACAGGGCCCTCCTACGAGCAGTACTTC	CASSATGPSYEQYF
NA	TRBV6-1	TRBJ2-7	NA	TGTGCCAGCAGTGAAACTCGGGGGGCGCTTACTTACGAGCAGTACTTC	CASSETRGALTYEQYF
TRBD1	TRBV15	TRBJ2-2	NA	TGTGCCACCAGCAAAGACAGGGGCACCGGGGAGCTGTTTTTT	CATSKDRGTGELFF
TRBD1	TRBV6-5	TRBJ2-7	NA	TGTGCCAGCAGACCGGGACAGTCCCTCTACGAGCAGTACTTC	CASRPGQSLYEQYF
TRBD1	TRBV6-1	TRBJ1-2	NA	TGTGCCAGCAGTTTGACAGGGGGGCTCTATGGCTACACCTTC	CASSLTGGLYGYTF
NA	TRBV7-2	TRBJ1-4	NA	TGTGCCAGCAGCTTAGTAGAGGATGAAAAACTGTTTTTT	CASSLVEDEKLFF
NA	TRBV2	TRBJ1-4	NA	TGTGCCAGCAGACAGGAGTCTAATGAAAAACTGTTTTTT	CASRQESNEKLFF
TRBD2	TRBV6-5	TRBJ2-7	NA	TGTGCCAGCAGCAAACCGAGCGGGAGCTCCTACGAGCAGTACTTC	CASSKPSGSSYEQYF
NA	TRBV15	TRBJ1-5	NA	TGTGCCACCAGCAGTTATAGCAATCAGCCCCAGCATTTT	CATSSYSNQPQHF
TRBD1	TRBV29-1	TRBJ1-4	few	TGCAGCGTTGGCGGCTTACAGGGGGGTACTGAAAAACTGTTTTTT	CSVGGLQGGTEKLFF
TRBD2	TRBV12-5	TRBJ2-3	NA	TGTGCTAGTGGTTTTGGTACTGGGACTAGTCTGGGGGATACGCAGTATTTT	CASGFGTGTSLGDTQYF
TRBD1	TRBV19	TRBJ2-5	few	TGTGCCAGTAAAATAACCGGGACAGAAGAGACCCAGTACTTC	CASKITGTEETQYF
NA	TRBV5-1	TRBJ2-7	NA	TGCGCCAGCAGCTCGTACAGTACGAGACATAGCGTATCCGACGAGCAGTACTTC	CASSSYSTRHSVSDEQYF
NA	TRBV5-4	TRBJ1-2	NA	TGTGCCAGCAGTTCCGAGACAGGATATGGCTACACCTTC	CASSSETGYGYTF
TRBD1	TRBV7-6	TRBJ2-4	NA	TGTGCCAGCAGCTTCTCTGGACAGGGCGAAAACATTCAGTACTTC	CASSFSGQGENIQYF
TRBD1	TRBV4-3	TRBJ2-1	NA	TGCGCCAGCAGCCAACTACAGGGGAATGAGCAGTTCTTC	CASSQLQGNEQFF
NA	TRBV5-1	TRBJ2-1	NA	TGCGCCAGCAGCTTGGGGTCTGGGCGGGTCTGGAATGAGCAGTTCTTC	CASSLGSGRVWNEQFF
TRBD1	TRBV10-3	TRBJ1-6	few	TGTGCCATCAGTGCCGGGACAGTACTTTCACCCCTCCACTTT	CAISAGTVLSPLHF
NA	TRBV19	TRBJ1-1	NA	TGTGCCAGTTCGCCCAGGGGTTTGAACACTGAAGCTTTCTTT	CASSPRGLNTEAFF
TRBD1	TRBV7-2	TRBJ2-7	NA	TGTGCCAGCAGCGATATCGGGACAGGGAACTACGAGCAGTACTTC	CASSDIGTGNYEQYF
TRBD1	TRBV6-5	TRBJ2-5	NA	TGTGCCAGCAGACCCGACAGGGTGGGGACCCAGTACTTC	CASRPDRVGTQYF
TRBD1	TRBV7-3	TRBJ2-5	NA	TGTGCCAGCAGCCCATGGAAAGGGACAGACCGACAAGAGACCCAGTACTTC	CASSPWKGTDRQETQYF
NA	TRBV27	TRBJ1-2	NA	TGTGCCAGCAGTTTACAGGGTTATGGCTACACCTTC	CASSLQGYGYTF
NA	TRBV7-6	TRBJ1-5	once	TGTGCCAGCAGCTCTACGAGGGAAAATCAGCCCCAGCATTTT	CASSSTRENQPQHF
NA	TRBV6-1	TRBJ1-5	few	TGTGCCAGCAGTGTTGCGCAGGGGATTTATAGCAATCAGCCCCAGCATTTT	CASSVAQGIYSNQPQHF
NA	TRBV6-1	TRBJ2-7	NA	TGTGCCAGCAGACAACAGGAATCCTACGAGCAGTACTTC	CASRQQESYEQYF
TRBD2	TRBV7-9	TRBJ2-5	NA	TGTGCCAGCAGCTTCTGGACTAGCGGATTTTACCAAGAGACCCAGTACTTC	CASSFWTSGFYQETQYF
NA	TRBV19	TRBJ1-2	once	TGTGCCAGTAGCGAAGGGGGCTATGGCTACACCTTC	CASSEGGYGYTF
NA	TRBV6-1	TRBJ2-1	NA	TGTGCCAGCAGTGAATTTAGTTCCTTTCCCAATGAGCAGTTCTTC	CASSEFSSFPNEQFF
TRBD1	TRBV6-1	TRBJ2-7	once	TGTGCCAGCAGTGGGGGACAGAGTGTCGAGCAGTACTTC	CASSGGQSVEQYF
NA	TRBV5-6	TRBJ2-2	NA	TGTGCCAGCAGCTTCTTCTCCTTACTACTGCAGGGGACCGGGGAGCTGTTTTTT	CASSFFSLLLQGTGELFF
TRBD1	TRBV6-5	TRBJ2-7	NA	TGTGCCAGCAGTACCCCCGACAGGGGGCCCTACGAGCAGTACTTC	CASSTPDRGPYEQYF
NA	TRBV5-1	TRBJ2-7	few	TGCGCCAGCAGCTTCGGGGGAAACGGGTACGAGCAGTACTTC	CASSFGGNGYEQYF
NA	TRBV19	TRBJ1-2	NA	TGTGCCAGTAGTGTGACAGCTAACTATGGCTACACCTTC	CASSVTANYGYTF
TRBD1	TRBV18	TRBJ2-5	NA	TGTGCCAGCTCACCAACAGGGGAACGAAGGGAGACCCAGTACTTC	CASSPTGERRETQYF
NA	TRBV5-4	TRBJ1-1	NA	TGTGCCAGCAGCTTGCAGGCAGGGGCCATGAACACTGAAGCTTTCTTT	CASSLQAGAMNTEAFF
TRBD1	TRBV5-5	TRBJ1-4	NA	TGTGCCAGCAGCGGGACAGGGACTAATGAAAAACTGTTTTTT	CASSGTGTNEKLFF
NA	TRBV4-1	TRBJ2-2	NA	TGCGCCAGCAGCCGACAGACGACAGAGAACACCGGGGAGCTGTTTTTT	CASSRQTTENTGELFF
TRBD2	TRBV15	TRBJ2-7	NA	TGTGCCACCAGCAGGGAACTAGCGGGCGTCCCTTACGAGCAGTACTTC	CATSRELAGVPYEQYF
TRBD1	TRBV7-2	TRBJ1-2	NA	TGTGCCAGCAGCTCGACAGGGGTGGAGGGCTACACCTTC	CASSSTGVEGYTF
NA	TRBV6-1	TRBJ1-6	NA	TGTGCCAGCAGGAGGGAAGGGACTAATCGTTCCCTCCACTTT	CASRREGTNRSLHF
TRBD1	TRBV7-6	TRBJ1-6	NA	TGTGCCAGCAGCCGGACGGACAGGGAGACCACCCTCCACTTT	CASSRTDRETTLHF
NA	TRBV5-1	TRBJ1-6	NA	TGCGCCAGCCGAATAGATCCTAGCTCCTATAATTCACCCCTCCACTTT	CASRIDPSSYNSPLHF
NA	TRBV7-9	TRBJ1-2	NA	TGTGCCAGCAGCCCCCTTGGAGGGGAGGACTATGGCTACACCTTC	CASSPLGGEDYGYTF
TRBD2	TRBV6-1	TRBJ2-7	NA	TGTGCCAGCAGCCCTAGCGGGGGTAGCTCCTACGAGCAGTACTTC	CASSPSGGSSYEQYF